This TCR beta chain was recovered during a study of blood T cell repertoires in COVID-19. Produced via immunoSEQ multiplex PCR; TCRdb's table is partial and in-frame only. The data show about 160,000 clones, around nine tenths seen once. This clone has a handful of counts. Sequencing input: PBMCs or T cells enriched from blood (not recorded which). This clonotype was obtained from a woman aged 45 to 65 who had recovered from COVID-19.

The CDR3 here is CASMSGTGVMNTEAFF. Here the CDR3 DNA reads TGTGCCAGTATGTCCGGGACAGGGGTGATGAACACTGAAGCTTTCTTT. The chain has TRBV19 and TRBJ1-1; 10 bases align to TRBD1. The CDR3 extends over 16 amino acids. Germline assignment: CDR1 LNHDA and CDR2 SQIVND (reference sequence). Unmatched junction bases numbered 8, after V lost 7 bases and J lost 0 bases.